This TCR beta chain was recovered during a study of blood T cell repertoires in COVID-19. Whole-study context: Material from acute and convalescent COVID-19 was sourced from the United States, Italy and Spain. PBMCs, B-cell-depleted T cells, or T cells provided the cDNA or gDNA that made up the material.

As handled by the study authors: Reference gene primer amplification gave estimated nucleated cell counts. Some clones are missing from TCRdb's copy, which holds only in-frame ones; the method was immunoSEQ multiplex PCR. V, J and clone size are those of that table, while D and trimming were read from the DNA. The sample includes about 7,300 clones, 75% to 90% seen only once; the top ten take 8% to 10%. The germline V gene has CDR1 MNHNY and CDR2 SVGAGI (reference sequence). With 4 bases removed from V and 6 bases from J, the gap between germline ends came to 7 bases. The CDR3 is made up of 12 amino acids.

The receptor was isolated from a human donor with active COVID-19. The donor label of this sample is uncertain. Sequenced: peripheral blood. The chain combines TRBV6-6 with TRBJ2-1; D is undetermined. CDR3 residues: CASSFTPNEQFF. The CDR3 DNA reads TGTGCCAGCAGTTTTACTCCCAATGAGCAGTTCTTC.